The clone carrying this T cell receptor (delta chain) occurred a few times. What it binds is unknown. A far larger clone is just one base off, so this is likely a read error. The sample has other DNA sequences that encode this CDR3 too. TCRdb re-called the multiplex PCR reads using CATT. The sample contains about 50,000 delta-chain clones, 1.9% of which appear only once. The data derive from a study of γδ T cells in repeated Plasmodium falciparum infection. Study background: Over approximately 640 days, donors received four mosquito-bite P. falciparum NF54 infections. Study-wide results and limits: Repeated controlled infections reportedly drove waves of new clonotype selection in Vdelta2-negative, mostly Vdelta1+, gammadelta repertoires.

The CDR3 has 20 amino acids. Germline assignment: CDR1 TSESDYY and CDR2 QEAYKQQN. Gammadelta T cells were flow-sorted from PBMC into Vgamma9/Vdelta2+ and Vdelta2-negative populations for bulk analysis. The chain has TRAV38-2/DV8 and TRDJ1, with D possibly being TRDD3 (7 bases). Matching the DNA to germline supplied the J gene, which TCRdb does not give. This sequence originates from a pool of human donors (malaria-infected and uninfected, not separated). Sequencing input: gamma-delta T cells from blood. Here the CDR3 reads CAYWRISYLGAPGNTDKLIF. CDR3 DNA: TGTGCTTATTGGCGGATTTCCTATCTGGGGGCCCCGGGCAACACAGATAAACTCATCTTT.